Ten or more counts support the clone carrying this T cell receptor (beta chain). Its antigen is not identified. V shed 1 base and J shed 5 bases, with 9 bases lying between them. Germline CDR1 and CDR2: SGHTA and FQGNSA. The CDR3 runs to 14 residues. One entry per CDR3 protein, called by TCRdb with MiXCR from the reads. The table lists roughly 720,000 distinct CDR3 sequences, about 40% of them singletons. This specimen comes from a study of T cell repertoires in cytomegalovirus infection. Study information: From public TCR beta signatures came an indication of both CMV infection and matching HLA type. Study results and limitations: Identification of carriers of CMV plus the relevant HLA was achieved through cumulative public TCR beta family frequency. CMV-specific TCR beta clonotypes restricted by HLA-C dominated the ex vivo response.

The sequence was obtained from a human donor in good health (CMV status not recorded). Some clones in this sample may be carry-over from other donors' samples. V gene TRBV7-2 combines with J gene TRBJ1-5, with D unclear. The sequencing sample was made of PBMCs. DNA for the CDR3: TGTGCCAGCAGCTTAGGACTCGCTTATCAGCCCCAGCATTTT. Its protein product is CASSLGLAYQPQHF.